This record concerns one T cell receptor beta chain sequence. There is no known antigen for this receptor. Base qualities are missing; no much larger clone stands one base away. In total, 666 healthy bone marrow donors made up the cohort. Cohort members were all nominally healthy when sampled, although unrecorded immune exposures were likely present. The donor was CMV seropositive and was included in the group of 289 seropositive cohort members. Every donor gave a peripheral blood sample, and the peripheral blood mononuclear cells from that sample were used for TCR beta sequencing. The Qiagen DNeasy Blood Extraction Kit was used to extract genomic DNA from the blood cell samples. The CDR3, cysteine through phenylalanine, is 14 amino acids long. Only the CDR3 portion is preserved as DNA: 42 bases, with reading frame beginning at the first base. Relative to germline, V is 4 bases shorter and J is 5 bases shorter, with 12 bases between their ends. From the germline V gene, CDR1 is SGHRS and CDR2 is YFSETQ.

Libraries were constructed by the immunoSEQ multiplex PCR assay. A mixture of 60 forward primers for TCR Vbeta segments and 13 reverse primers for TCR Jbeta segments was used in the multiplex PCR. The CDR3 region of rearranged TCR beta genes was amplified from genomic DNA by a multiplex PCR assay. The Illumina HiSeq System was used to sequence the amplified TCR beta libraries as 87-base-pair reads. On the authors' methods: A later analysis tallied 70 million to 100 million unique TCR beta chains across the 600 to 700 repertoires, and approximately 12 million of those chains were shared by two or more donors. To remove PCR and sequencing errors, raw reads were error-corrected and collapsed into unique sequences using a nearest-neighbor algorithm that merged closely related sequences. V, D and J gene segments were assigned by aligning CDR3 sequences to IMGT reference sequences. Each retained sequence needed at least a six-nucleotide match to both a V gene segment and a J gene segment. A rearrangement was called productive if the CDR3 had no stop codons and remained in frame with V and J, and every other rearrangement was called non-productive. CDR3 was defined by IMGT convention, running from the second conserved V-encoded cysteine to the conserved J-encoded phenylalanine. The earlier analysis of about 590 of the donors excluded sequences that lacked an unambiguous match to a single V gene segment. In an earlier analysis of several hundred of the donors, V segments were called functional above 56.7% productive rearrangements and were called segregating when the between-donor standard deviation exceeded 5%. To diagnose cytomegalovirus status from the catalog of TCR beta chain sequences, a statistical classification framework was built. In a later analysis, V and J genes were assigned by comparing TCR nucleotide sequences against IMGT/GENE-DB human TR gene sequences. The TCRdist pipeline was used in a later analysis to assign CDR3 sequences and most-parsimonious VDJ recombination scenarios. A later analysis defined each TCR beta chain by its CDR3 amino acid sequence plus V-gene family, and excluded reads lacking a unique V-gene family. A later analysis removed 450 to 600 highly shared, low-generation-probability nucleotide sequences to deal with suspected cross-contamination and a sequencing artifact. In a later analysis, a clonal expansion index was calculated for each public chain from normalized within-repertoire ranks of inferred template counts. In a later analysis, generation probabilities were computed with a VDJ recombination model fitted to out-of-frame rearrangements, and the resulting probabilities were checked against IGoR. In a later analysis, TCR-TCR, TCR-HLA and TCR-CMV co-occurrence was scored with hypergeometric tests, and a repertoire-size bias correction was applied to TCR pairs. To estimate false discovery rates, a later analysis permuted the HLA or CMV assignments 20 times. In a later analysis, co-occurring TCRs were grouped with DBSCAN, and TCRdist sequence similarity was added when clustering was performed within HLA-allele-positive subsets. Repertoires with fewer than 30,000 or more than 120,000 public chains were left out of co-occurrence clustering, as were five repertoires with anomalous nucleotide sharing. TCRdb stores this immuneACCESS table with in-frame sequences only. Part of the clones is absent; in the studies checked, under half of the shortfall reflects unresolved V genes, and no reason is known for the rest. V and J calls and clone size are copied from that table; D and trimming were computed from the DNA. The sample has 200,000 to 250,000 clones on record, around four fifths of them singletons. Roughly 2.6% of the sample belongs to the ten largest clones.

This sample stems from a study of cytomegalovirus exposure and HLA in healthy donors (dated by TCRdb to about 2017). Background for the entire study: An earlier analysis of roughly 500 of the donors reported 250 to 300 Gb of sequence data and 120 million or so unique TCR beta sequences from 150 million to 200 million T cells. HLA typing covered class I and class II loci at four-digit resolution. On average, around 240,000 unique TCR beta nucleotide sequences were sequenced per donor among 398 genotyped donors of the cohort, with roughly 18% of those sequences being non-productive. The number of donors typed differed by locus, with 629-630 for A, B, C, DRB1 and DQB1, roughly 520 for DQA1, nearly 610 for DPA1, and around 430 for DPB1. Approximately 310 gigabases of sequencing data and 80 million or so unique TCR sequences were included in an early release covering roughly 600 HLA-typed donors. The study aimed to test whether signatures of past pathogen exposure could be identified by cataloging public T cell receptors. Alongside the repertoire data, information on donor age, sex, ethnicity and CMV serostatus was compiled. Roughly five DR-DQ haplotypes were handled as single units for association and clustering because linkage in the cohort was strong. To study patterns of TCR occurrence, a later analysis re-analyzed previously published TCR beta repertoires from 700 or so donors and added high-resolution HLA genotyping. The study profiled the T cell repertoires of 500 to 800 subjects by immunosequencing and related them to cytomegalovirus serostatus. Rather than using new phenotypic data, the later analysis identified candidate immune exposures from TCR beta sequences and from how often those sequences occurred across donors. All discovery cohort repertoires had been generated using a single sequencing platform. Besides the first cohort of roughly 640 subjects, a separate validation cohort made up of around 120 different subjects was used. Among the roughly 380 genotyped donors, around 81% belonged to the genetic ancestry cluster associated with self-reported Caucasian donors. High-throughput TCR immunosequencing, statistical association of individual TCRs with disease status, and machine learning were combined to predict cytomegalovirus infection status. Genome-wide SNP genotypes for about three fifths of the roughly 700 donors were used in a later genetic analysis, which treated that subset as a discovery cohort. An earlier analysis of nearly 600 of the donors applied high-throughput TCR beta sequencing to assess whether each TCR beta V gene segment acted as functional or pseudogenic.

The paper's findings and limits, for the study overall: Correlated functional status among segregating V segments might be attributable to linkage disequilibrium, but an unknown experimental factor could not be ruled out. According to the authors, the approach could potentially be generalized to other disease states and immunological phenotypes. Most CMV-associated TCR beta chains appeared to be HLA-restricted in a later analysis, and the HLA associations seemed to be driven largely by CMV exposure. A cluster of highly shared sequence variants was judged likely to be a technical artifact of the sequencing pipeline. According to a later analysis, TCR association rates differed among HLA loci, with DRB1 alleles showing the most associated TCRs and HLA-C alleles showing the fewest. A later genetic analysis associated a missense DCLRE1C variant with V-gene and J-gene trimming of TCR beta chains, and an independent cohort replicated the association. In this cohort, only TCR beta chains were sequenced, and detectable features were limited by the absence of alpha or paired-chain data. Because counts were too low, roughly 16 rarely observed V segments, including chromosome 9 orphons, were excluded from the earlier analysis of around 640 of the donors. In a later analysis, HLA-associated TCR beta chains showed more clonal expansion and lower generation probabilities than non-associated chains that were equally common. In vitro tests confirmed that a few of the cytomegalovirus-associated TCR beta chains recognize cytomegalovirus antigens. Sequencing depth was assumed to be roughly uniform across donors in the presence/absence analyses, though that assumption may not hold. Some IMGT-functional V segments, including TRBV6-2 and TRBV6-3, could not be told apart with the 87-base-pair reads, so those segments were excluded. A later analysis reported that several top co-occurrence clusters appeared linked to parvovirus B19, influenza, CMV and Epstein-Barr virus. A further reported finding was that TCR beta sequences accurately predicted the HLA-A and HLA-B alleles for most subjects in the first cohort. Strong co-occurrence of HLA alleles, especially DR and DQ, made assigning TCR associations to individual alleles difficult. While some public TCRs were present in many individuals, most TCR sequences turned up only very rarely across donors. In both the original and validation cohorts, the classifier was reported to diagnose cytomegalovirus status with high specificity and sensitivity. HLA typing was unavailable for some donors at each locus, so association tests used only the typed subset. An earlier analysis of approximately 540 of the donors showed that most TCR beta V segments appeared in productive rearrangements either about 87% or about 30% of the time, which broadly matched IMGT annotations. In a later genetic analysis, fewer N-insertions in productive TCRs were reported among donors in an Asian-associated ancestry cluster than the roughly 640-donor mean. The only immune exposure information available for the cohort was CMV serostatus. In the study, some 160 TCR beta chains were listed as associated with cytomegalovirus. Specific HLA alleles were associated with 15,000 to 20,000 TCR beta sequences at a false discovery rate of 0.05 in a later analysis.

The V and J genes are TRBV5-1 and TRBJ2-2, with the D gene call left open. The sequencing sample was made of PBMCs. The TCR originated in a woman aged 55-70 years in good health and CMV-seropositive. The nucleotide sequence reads TGCGCCAGCAGCCAAATAGAGAGGACCGGGGAGCTGTTTTTT. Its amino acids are CASSQIERTGELFF.